This T cell receptor (beta chain) was recorded in a study of cytomegalovirus exposure and HLA in healthy donors. The PCR used 60 Vbeta and 13 Jbeta primers. Profiling relied on immunoSEQ multiplex PCR, and the TCRdb table lists in-frame clones only, not all of them. The data hold about 160,000 clones, with 60% to 80% observed a single time. V was pared by 6 bases and J by 3 bases, with 12 bases between. In germline, CDR1 is MNHEY, CDR2 SVGAGI. The CDR3 is 13 residues long. The receptor's source is a woman aged 50 to 65 in good health and CMV-seropositive. The sequenced material came from PBMCs. The chain links TRBV6-5 to TRBJ2-7; possibly TRBD2 for D (5 bases). This CDR3 is CASRFNGIYEQYF. The CDR3 DNA reads as TGTGCCAGCAGATTTAACGGGATCTACGAGCAGTACTTC.